This T cell receptor beta chain originates from a study of blood T cells in healthy people across ages. Findings and limits, study-wide: The study found TCR beta diversity correlated strongly with naive T cell percentage. More naive CD4+ cells and higher diversity marked long-lived donors relative to aged donors. With age, beta diversity per million T cells declined roughly linearly, significantly by 35 to 40.

A second about 6 to 12 cycle PCR used barcoded and J-beta primers. Each sample provided no less than 2.5 million CDR3-containing paired-end reads. MiXCR was run by TCRdb on the 5' RACE reads, yielding one entry per CDR3 protein. The sample lists approximately 850,000 distinct CDR3 sequences; about 62% were seen once. Concerning this clonotype: What it binds is not known.

With V trimmed by 1 base and J by 5 bases, 5 bases remained unmatched. Germline V gene sequence: CDR1 SQVTM, CDR2 ANQGSEA. This CDR3 region has 15 residues. This sequence originates from a man aged 25-45 years in good health. What was sequenced was blood. The chain carries TRBV29-1 and TRBJ2-3; 11 nucleotides align to TRBD2. CDR3 in DNA: TGCAGCGTTGAAGTTGGAGGACTAGCGGGAGATACGCAGTATTTT. Translation gives CSVEVGGLAGDTQYF.